The 20 T cell receptor beta chains below all came from one sample that was sequenced in a study of OX40 agonist ivuxolimab in advanced cancers. Clones were sequenced by immunoSEQ multiplex PCR, and TCRdb holds only the in-frame ones, with some missing. The sample lists almost 70,000 clones, around 91% occurring once. The specimen comprised CD4+ or CD8+ T cells sorted from blood, sampled in a trial of the OX40 agonist ivuxolimab. The receptor set was obtained from an adult with an advanced solid tumor such as melanoma, head and neck, liver or kidney cancer.

This chain joins TRBV9 and TRBJ2-5; 15 nucleotides line up with TRBD2. This CDR3 comprises 16 residues. The germline CDR1 and CDR2 sequences are SGDLS and YYNGEE. V lost 0 bases, J lost 5 bases, and 2 bases stayed unmatched. The CDR3: CASSVGGTSGRETQYF. In nucleotides, the CDR3 is TGTGCCAGCAGCGTAGGCGGGACTAGCGGGAGGGAGACCCAGTACTTC. The variable domain in full, completed from reference TRBV9 and TRBJ2-5, reads DSGVTQTPKHLITATGQRVTLRCSPRSGDLSVYWYQQSLDQGLQFLIQYYNGEERAKGNILERFSAQQFPDLHSELNLSSLELGDSALYFCASSVGGTSGRETQYFGPGTRLLVL.

The V call is TRBV5-1, the J call TRBJ2-3; 8 bases line up with TRBD1. CDR1 is SGHRS, CDR2 YFSETQ, per germline. After removal of 4 bases from V and 2 bases from J, the junction contained 3 bases not matched to a gene. The CDR3 runs 14 residues. CDR3 bases: TGCGCCAGCAGCCAGGACAGGGTCACAGATACGCAGTATTTT. Protein product: CASSQDRVTDTQYF.

The rearrangement uses TRBV18 and TRBJ2-7; tentative D call: TRBD1 (5 bases). The germline CDR1 and CDR2 sequences are KGHSH and LQKENI. V was trimmed by 5 bases and J by 6 bases, leaving 11 bases between them. This CDR3 region has 12 residues. The CDR3 region has the DNA TGTGCCAGCTCAACCGATACAGGCGAGCAGTACTTC. Its translation: CASSTDTGEQYF.

This chain links TRBV18 with TRBJ1-5; 9 bases agree with TRBD1. CDR1 is KGHSH and CDR2 is LQKENI in the germline V gene. V lost 4 bases, J lost 6 bases, and 10 bases stayed unmatched. CDR3 size: 16 residues. This chain's CDR3 is CASSQGATGGGQPQHF. DNA for the CDR3: TGTGCCAGCTCACAGGGGGCAACAGGGGGCGGTCAGCCCCAGCATTTT.

The chain uses TRBV6-5 and TRBJ1-5; D might be TRBD1 (5 bases). The germline V gene has CDR1 MNHEY and CDR2 SVGAGI. This CDR3 region has 15 residues. V gave up 0 bases and J gave up 7 bases, with 13 bases separating them. The CDR3 reads CASSYSGLRGQPQHF. Here the CDR3 DNA reads TGTGCCAGCAGTTACTCCGGGCTCCGGGGCCAGCCCCAGCATTTT.

This CDR3 is CASSQSNEKLFF. CDR3 nucleotides: TGCGCCAGCAGCCAATCTAATGAAAAACTGTTTTTT. V gene TRBV4-1 combines with J gene TRBJ1-4; D gene unclear. The CDR3 is made up of 12 amino acids. The V end lost 2 bases, the J end lost 3 bases, and 1 base lay between the germline ends. The germline V gene has CDR1 MGHRA and CDR2 YSYEKL.

The rearrangement joins TRBV7-2 to TRBJ2-7; the match to TRBD1 covers 9 bases. The V gene's germline CDR1 is SGHTA and CDR2 FQGNSA. Losses at the gene ends were 3 bases for V and 4 bases for J; bases not matched to a gene: 7. The CDR3 contains 15 residues. This chain's CDR3 is CASSLGQGRVYEQYF. The CDR3 region has the DNA TGTGCCAGCAGCTTGGGACAGGGTCGAGTGTACGAGCAGTACTTC.

The chain is built from TRBV2 and TRBJ2-4; no firm D call. The ends were cut back, 2 bases at V and 1 base at J, with 18 bases in the middle. Looked up from germline, CDR1 is SNHLY and CDR2 is FYNNEI. This CDR3 comprises 18 residues. The CDR3 loop is CASSELGFQTKAKNIQYF. For the CDR3, the DNA is TGTGCCAGCAGTGAACTCGGGTTCCAAACGAAGGCCAAAAACATTCAGTACTTC.

This clone was recorded only once. The V and J genes are TRBV19 and TRBJ2-1, with 9 bases aligning to TRBD2. The trim removed 3 bases at V and 4 bases at J, leaving 7 bases unmatched. CDR1 is LNHDA, CDR2 SQIVND, per germline (reference sequence). The CDR3 length is 16 residues. The CDR3 loop reads CASSISGRYLYNEQFF. In DNA form, the CDR3 reads TGTGCCAGTAGTATTAGCGGGAGATACCTATACAATGAGCAGTTCTTC.

V gene TRBV11-2 combines with J gene TRBJ2-5; D unresolved. The tail of the sequence fits TRBJ2-7 better, so the J call may be wrong. This CDR3 comprises 13 residues. CDR1 and CDR2 from the germline V gene are SGHAT and FQNNGV. The CDR3 region has the DNA TGTGCCAGCAGCTTAGATCCCCCTCTCGAGCAGTACTTC. It codes for CASSLDPPLEQYF.

The V call is TRBV7-3, the J call TRBJ2-2; D ambiguous. Germline V lookup: CDR1 SGHTA, CDR2 FQGTGA. Deletions cut 5 bases from V and 1 base from J, with 5 bases between. The CDR3 runs 13 residues. The CDR3: CASSPGNTGELFF. In nucleotides, the CDR3 is TGTGCCAGCAGCCCAGGGAACACCGGGGAGCTGTTTTTT.

DNA of the CDR3: TGTGCCAGCAGTTTCGACAGGCGGAACCCCGAGTCCGCGTACTTC. Translated, it gives CASSFDRRNPESAYF. The rearrangement joins TRBV28 to TRBJ2-7; tentative D call: TRBD1 (6 bases). The CDR3 is 15 amino acids. CDR1 and CDR2 (germline): MDHEN, SYDVKM. V was pared by 3 bases and J by 12 bases, with 24 bases between.

The rearrangement links TRBV7-8 to TRBJ1-1; D might be TRBD1 (5 bases). V lost 2 bases and J 5 bases, leaving 12 bases between the germline ends. Looked up from germline, CDR1 is SGHVS and CDR2 is FQNEAQ. The CDR3 runs 14 residues. The DNA for the CDR3 is TGTGCCAGCAGCTTAAGGGGCTCAGGGACTGAAGCTTTCTTT. As protein: CASSLRGSGTEAFF.

The J gene is TRBJ1-1, the V gene TRBV28; weak D call: TRBD1 (6 bases). V was pared by 4 bases and J by 5 bases, with 17 bases between. In germline, CDR1 is MDHEN, CDR2 SYDVKM. There are 15 residues in the CDR3. The CDR3 loop reads CASSSPTGRVTEAFF. CDR3 in DNA: TGTGCCAGCAGTTCCCCAACAGGGCGGGTGACTGAAGCTTTCTTT.

This clone was seen just once. V usage is TRBV11-3 and J usage is TRBJ2-2; D possibly corresponds to TRBD1 (6 bases). Germline CDR1 SGHNT, CDR2 YENEEA. Trimming pared 5 bases from V and 6 bases from J, leaving 10 bases between. The CDR3 is 13 residues long. The CDR3 region has the DNA TGTGCCAGCAGCCCCGAGGGGGCCGGGGAGCTGTTTTTT. It is translated as CASSPEGAGELFF.

The chain is built from TRBV5-1 and TRBJ2-5, with D uncertain. This CDR3 spans 15 amino acids. V was clipped by 2 bases and J by 2 bases, with 13 bases between them. Germline CDR1 and CDR2: SGHRS and YFSETQ. This chain's CDR3 is CASSFMNAGQETQYF. CDR3 DNA sequence: TGCGCCAGCAGCTTTATGAATGCAGGACAAGAGACCCAGTACTTC.

The chain recombines TRBV27 with TRBJ2-5; the D is unclear. CDR1 and CDR2 (germline): MNHEY, SMNVEV (reference sequence). V was trimmed by 0 bases and J by 1 base, leaving 12 bases between them. The CDR3 runs 16 residues. CDR3 sequence (DNA): TGTGCCAGCAGTTTATCTGTCAGGTTGGGCCAAGAGACCCAGTACTTC. As protein: CASSLSVRLGQETQYF.

V gene TRBV19 combines with J gene TRBJ1-3; D uncertain. V was clipped by 8 bases and J by 1 base, with 12 bases between them. Germline CDR1 reads LNHDA; CDR2 reads SQIVND (reference sequence). The CDR3 loop spans 14 amino acids. DNA of the CDR3: TGTGCCAGTTCCCCCGCTGGGTCTGGAAACACCATATATTTT. This translates into CASSPAGSGNTIYF.

The gene calls are TRBV27 and TRBJ1-2; D not resolved. The germline V gene encodes CDR1 MNHEY and CDR2 SMNVEV (reference sequence). V was clipped by 1 base and J by 2 bases, with 8 bases between them. The CDR3 extends over 14 amino acids. CDR3 sequence: CASSLWGPNYGYTF. The CDR3 DNA is TGTGCCAGCAGTTTATGGGGTCCGAACTATGGCTACACCTTC.

The chain is built from TRBV6-6 and TRBJ2-7; possible D gene TRBD1, 5 bases. The germline V gene encodes CDR1 MNHNY and CDR2 SVGAGI (reference sequence). This CDR3 spans 13 amino acids. The ends were cut back, 5 bases at V and 1 base at J, with 9 bases in the middle. The CDR3 reads CASSDRQSYEQYF. CDR3 in DNA: TGTGCCAGCAGTGACCGACAGTCCTACGAGCAGTACTTC.